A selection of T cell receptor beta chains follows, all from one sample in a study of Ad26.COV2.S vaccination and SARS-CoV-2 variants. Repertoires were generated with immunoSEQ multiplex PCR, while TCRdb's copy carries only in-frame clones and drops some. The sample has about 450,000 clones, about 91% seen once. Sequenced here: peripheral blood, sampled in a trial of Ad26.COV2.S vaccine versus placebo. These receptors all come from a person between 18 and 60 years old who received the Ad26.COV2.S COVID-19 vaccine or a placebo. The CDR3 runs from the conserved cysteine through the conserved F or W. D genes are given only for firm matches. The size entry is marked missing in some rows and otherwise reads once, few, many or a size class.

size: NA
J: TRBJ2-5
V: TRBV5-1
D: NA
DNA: TGCGCCAGCAGCTTTTACAGCCTACCAAGCCAAGAGACCCAGTACTTC
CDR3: CASSFYSLPSQETQYF

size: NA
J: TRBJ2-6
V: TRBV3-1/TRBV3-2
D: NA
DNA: TGTGCCAGCCACTCCCTCCGGGGGGCGCAAACTCTGGGGGCCAACGTCCTGACTTTC
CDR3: CASHSLRGAQTLGANVLTF

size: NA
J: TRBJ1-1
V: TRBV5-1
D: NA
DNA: TGCGCCAGCAGCTTGGGGGTCTCAAACACTGAAGCTTTCTTT
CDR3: CASSLGVSNTEAFF

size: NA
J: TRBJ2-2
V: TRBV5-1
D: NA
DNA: TGCGCCAGCAGCTTATTAAGGGGGACGGATTTGACCGGGGAGCTGTTTTTT
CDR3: CASSLLRGTDLTGELFF

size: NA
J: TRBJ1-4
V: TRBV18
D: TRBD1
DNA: TGTGCCAGCTCAACTTACGGGACAGAGAATGAAAAACTGTTTTTT
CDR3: CASSTYGTENEKLFF

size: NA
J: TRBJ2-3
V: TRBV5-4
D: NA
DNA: TGTGCCAGCAGCTTGGCGAGAGTGGATACGCAGTATTTT
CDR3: CASSLARVDTQYF

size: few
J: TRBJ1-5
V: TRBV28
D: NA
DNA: TGTGCCAGCAGTTTAAGGCCTCAGCCCCAGCATTTT
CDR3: CASSLRPQPQHF

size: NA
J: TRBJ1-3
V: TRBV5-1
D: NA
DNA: TGCGCCAGCAGCTTGGGGCCAGCACCTGGAAACACCATATATTTT
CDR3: CASSLGPAPGNTIYF

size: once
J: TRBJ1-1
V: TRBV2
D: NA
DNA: TGTGCCAGCAGTGAAGGACTTTCGGCTTTCTTT
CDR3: CASSEGLSAFF

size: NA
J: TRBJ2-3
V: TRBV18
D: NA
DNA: TGTGCCAGCTCACCCCTCGGGGACGTTCAAGATACGCAGTATTTT
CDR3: CASSPLGDVQDTQYF

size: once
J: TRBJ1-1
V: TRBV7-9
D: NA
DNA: TGTGCCAGCAGCTACGTGGGGGACACTGAAGCTTTCTTT
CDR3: CASSYVGDTEAFF

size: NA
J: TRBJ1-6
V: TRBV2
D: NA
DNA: TGTGCCAGCAGCAGAGGTGAATCGTCACCCCTCCACTTT
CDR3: CASSRGESSPLHF

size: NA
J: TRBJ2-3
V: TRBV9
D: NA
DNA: TGTGCCAGCAGCGTAGGTCCTAGCACAGATACGCAGTATTTT
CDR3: CASSVGPSTDTQYF

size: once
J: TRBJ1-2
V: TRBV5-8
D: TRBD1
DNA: TGTGCCAGCAGCTTATGGGACAGGGATTACTATGGCTACACCTTC
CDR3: CASSLWDRDYYGYTF

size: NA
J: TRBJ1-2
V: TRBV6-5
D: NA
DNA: TGTGCCAGCAGTTACACCAGGGAGGTCGGCTACACCTTC
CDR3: CASSYTREVGYTF

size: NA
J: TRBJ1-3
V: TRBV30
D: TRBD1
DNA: TGTGCCTGGAGTTCTGCGAGGGGTCCGGGACAGGTGACCTCTGGAAACACCATATATTTT
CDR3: CAWSSARGPGQVTSGNTIYF

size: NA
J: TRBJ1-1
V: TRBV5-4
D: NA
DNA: TGTGCCAGCAGCTTGCACCCGGGACAAATGAACACTGAAGCTTTCTTT
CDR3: CASSLHPGQMNTEAFF

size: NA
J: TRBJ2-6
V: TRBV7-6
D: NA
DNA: TGTGCCAGCAGCAACACAGGTTGGCGCTCTGGGGCCAACGTCCTGACTTTC
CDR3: CASSNTGWRSGANVLTF

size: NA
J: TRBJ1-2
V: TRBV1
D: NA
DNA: TGCACCAGCAGCCAAGCCAAAATCTATGGCTACACCTTC
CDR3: CTSSQAKIYGYTF

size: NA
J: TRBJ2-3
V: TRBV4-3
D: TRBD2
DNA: TGCGCCAGCAGCCAAGAAAGGGCTAGCGGGAGTAACACAGATACGCAGTATTTT
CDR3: CASSQERASGSNTDTQYF

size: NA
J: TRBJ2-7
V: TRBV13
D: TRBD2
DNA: TGTGCCAGCAGCCCCAGACTAGCGGCGGACTACGAGCAGTACTTC
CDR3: CASSPRLAADYEQYF

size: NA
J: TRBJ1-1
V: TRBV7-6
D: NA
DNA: TGTGCCAGCAGCGTGGACAGCTACACTGAAGCTTTCTTT
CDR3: CASSVDSYTEAFF

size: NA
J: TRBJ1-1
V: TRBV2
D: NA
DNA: TGTGCCAGTAGCGACAGGTTCAACACTGAAGCTTTCTTT
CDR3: CASSDRFNTEAFF

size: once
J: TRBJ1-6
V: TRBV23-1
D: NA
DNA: TGCGCCAGCACAGGGGTCCTCCACTTT
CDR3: CASTGVLHF

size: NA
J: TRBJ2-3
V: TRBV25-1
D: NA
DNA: TGTGCCAGCAGTGAATATAAGCGGTATAACACAGATACGCAGTATTTT
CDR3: CASSEYKRYNTDTQYF

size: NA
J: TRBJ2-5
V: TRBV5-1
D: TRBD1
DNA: TGCGCCAGCAGTTTTCGTACAGGGGGTTCCCACCAAGAGACCCAGTACTTC
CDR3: CASSFRTGGSHQETQYF

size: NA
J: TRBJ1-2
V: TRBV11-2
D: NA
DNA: TGTGCCAGCAGTCCCGGGAGAAACTATGGCTACACCTTC
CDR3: CASSPGRNYGYTF

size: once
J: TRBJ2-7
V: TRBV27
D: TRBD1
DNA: TGTGCCAGCAGTTTACAGGGGGACGAGCAGTACTTC
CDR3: CASSLQGDEQYF

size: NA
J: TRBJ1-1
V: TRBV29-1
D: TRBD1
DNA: TGCAGCGTTGCCCGGACAGGTTTGACTGAAGCTTTCTTT
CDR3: CSVARTGLTEAFF

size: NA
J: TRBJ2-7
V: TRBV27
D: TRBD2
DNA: TGTGCCAGCAGACTAGCGGGGGGACTTTACGAGCAGTACTTC
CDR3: CASRLAGGLYEQYF

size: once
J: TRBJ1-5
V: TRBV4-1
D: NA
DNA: TGCGCCAGCAGCCCACCCGGGACTACTAATCAGCCCCAGCATTTT
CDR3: CASSPPGTTNQPQHF